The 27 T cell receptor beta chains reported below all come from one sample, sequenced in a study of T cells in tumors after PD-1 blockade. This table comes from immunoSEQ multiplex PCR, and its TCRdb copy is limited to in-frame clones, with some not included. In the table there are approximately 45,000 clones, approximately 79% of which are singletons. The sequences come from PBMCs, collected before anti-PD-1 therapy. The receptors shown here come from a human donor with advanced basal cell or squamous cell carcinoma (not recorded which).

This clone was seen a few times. The CDR3 sequence: CASSFNGGEKLFF. CDR3 sequence (DNA): TGTGCCAGCAGTTTCAACGGGGGCGAAAAACTGTTTTTT. The V call is TRBV12-3 or TRBV12-4, the J call TRBJ1-4, with TRBD1 as a possible D gene (6 bases). The length of the CDR3 is 13 residues. V lost 3 bases, J lost 8 bases, and 10 bases lay in between.

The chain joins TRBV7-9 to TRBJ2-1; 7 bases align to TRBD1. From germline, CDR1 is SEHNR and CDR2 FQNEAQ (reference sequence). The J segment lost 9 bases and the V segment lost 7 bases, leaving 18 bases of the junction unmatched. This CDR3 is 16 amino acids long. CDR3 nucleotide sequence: TGTGCCAGCACCTCAAGTGCTCCAACCCACAGGGGTGAGCAGTTCTTC. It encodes CASTSSAPTHRGEQFF.

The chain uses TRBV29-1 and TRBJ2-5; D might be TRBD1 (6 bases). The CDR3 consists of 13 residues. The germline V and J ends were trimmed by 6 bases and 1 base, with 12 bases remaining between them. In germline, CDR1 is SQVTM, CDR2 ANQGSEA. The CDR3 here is CSVNHRVQETQYF. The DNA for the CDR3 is TGCAGCGTGAATCACAGGGTCCAAGAGACCCAGTACTTC.

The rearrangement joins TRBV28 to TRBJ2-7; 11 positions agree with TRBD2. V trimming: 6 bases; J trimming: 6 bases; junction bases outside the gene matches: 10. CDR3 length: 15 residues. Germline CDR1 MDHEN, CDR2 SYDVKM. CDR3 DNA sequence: TGTGCCAGCAGCGTAACTAGCGGGAGTGGGGGCGAGCAGTACTTC. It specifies CASSVTSGSGGEQYF.

CDR3 coding DNA: TGTGCCAGCAATGGATTGCTTGGAGAGCTGTTTTTT. Residues: CASNGLLGELFF. The rearrangement uses TRBV12-3 or TRBV12-4 and TRBJ2-2, with unresolved D. Trimming took 7 bases from V and 11 from J, leaving 14 bases between them. The CDR3 runs to 12 residues.

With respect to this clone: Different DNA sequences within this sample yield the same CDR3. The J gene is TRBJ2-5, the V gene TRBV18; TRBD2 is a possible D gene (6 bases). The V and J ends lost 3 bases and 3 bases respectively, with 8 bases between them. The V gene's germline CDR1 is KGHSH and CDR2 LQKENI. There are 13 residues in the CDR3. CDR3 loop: CASSPTGEETQYF. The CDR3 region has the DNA TGTGCCAGCTCACCCACGGGGGAAGAGACCCAGTACTTC.

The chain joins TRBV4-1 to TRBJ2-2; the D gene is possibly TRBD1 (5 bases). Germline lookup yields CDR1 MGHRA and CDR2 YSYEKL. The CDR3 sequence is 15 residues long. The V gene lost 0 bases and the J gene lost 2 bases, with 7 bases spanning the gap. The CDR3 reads CASSQDRVNTGELFF. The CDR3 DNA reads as TGCGCCAGCAGCCAAGACAGGGTTAACACCGGGGAGCTGTTTTTT.

The CDR3 loop is CAISRGLEETQYF. CDR3 nucleotide sequence: TGTGCCATCAGTCGGGGATTGGAAGAGACCCAGTACTTC. The chain combines TRBV10-3 with TRBJ2-5, with TRBD2 as a possible D gene (5 bases). Per the germline V gene, CDR1 is ENHRY and CDR2 is SYGVKD. Deletions cut 5 bases from V and 3 bases from J, with 10 bases between. The CDR3 consists of 13 residues.

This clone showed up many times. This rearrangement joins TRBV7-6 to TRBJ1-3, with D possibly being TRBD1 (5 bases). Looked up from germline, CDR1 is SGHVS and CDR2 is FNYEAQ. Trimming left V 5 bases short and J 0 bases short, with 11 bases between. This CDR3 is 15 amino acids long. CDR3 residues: CASSHDSFSGNTIYF. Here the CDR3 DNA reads TGTGCCAGCAGCCACGACAGCTTCTCTGGAAACACCATATATTTT. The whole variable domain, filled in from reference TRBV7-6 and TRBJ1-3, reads GAGVSQSPRYKVTKRGQDVALRCDPISGHVSLYWYRQALGQGPEFLTYFNYEAQQDKSGLPNDRFSAERPEGSISTLTIQRTEQRDSAMYRCASSHDSFSGNTIYFGEGSWLTVV.

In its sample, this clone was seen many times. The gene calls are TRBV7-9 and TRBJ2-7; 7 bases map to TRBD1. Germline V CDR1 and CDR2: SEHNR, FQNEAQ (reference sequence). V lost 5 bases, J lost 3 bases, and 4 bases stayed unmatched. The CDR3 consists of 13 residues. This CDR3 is CASSRDSYYEQYF. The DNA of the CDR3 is TGTGCCAGCAGCCGGGACAGCTACTACGAGCAGTACTTC.

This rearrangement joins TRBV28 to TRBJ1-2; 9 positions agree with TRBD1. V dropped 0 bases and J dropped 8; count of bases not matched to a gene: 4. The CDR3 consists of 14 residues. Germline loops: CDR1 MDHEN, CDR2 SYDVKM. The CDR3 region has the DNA TGTGCCAGCAGTTTATGGGACAGGGGTTACGGCTACACCTTC. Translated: CASSLWDRGYGYTF.

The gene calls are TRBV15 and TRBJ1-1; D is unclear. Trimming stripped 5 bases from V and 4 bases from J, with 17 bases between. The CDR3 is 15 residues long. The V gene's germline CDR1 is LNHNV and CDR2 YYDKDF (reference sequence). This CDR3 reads CATSESPDPATEAFF. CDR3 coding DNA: TGTGCCACCAGCGAGAGCCCCGATCCCGCCACTGAAGCTTTCTTT.

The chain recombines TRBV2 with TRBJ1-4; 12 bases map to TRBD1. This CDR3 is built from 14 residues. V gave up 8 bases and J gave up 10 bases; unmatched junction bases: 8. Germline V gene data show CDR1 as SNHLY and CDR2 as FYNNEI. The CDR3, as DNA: TGTGCCAGCCTCAAGGGACAGGGGGCAGGAAAACTGTTTTTT. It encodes CASLKGQGAGKLFF.

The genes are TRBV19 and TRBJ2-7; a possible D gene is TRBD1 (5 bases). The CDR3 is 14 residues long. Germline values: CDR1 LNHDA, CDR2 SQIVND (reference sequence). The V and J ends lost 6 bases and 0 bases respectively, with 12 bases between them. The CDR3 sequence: CASREQVSSYEQYF. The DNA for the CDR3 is TGTGCCAGTAGAGAACAGGTGAGCTCCTACGAGCAGTACTTC.

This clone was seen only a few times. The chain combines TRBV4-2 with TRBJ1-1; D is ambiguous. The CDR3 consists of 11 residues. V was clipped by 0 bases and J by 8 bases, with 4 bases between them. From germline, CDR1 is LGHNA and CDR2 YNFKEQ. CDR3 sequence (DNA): TGTGCCAGCAGCCAAGACAGGGAAGCTTTCTTT. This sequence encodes CASSQDREAFF.

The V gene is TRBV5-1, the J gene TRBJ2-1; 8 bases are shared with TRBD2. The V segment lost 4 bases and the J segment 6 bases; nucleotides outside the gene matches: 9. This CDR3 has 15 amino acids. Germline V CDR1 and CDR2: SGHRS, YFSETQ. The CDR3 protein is CASSLIGGAINEQFF. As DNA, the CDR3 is TGCGCCAGCAGCCTGATCGGGGGGGCGATCAATGAGCAGTTCTTC.

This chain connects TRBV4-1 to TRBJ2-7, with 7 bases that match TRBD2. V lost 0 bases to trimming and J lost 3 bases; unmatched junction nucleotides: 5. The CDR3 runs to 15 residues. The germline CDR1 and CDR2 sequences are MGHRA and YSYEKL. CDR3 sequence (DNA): TGCGCCAGCAGCCAAGAATGGACTAGTTACTACGAGCAGTACTTC. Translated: CASSQEWTSYYEQYF.

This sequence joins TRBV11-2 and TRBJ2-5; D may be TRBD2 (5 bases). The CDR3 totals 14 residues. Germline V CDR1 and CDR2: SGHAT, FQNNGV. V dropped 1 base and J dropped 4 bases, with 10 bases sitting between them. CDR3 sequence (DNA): TGTGCCAGCAGCTTAGGGACTCGAGGAGAGACCCAGTACTTC. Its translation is CASSLGTRGETQYF.

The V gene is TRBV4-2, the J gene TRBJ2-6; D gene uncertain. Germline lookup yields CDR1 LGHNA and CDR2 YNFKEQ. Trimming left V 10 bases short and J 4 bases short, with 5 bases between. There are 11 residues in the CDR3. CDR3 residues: CATQGANVLTF. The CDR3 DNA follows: TGTGCCACCCAAGGGGCCAACGTCCTGACTTTC.

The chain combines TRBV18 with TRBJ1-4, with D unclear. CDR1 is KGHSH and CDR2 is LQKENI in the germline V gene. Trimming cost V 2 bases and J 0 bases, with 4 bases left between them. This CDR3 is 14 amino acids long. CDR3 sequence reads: CASSPGTTNEKLFF. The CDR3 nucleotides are TGTGCCAGCTCACCAGGGACAACTAATGAAAAACTGTTTTTT.

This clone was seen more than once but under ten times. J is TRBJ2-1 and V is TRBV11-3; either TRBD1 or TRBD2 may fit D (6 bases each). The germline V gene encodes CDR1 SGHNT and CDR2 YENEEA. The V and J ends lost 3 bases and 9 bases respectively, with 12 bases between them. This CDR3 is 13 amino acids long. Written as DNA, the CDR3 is TGTGCCAGCAGCTTGGGCAGGGGAGGTGAGCAGTTCTTC. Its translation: CASSLGRGGEQFF.

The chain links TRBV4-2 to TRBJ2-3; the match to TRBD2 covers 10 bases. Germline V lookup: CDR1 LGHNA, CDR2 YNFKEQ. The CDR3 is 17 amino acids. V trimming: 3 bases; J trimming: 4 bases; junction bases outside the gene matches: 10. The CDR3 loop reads CASSQEEAGGRADTQYF. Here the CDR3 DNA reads TGTGCCAGCAGCCAGGAAGAAGCGGGAGGGCGAGCAGATACGCAGTATTTT.

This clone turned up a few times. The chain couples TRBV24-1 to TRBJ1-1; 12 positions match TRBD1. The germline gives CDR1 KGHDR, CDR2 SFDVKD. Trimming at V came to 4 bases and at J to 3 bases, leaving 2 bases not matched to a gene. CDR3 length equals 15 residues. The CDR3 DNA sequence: TGTGCCACCAGTGACGGGACAGGGGGCTACACTGAAGCTTTCTTT. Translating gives CATSDGTGGYTEAFF.

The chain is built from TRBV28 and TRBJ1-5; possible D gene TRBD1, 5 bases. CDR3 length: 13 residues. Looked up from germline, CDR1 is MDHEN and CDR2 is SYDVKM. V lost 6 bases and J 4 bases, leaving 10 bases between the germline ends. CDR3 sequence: CASSRQLNQPQHF. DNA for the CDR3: TGTGCCAGCAGCCGACAGCTGAATCAGCCCCAGCATTTT.

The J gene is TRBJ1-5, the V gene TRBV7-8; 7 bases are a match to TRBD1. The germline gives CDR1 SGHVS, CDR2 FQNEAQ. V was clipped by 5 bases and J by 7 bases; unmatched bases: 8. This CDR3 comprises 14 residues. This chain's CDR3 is CASSPRGERQPQHF. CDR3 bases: TGTGCCAGCAGCCCCAGGGGGGAAAGACAGCCCCAGCATTTT.

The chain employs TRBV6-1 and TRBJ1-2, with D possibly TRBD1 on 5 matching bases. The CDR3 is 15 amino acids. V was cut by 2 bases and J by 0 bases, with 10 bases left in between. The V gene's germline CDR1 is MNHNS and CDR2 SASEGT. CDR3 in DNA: TGTGCCAGCAGTGAAAGACAGCTTTCTAACTATGGCTACACCTTC. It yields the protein CASSERQLSNYGYTF.

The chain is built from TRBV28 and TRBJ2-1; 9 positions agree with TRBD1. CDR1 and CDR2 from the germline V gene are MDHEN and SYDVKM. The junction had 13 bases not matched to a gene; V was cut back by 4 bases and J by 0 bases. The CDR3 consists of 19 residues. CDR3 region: CASSSVNGGQGSSYNEQFF. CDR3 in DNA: TGTGCCAGCAGTTCCGTGAATGGAGGACAGGGGAGCTCCTACAATGAGCAGTTCTTC.